Described below is a single TCR beta chain sequence and its context. Its specificity is not known. The junction does not match germline at one end; this may be a read error. Assay used: immunoSEQ multiplex PCR; TCRdb lists only in-frame clones, some missing. This repertoire shows around 100,000 clones, about 93% found once; its top ten account for around 1.7%. The record originates from a study of T cell responses to AZD1222 COVID-19 vaccine. Study results and limitations: Spike-specific TCR breadth and depth rose after two AZD1222 doses. Dominant at 160-218 and 743-854, vaccine-associated CD4 TCRs also spanned spike.

The CDR3 has 14 residues. Germline V lookup: CDR1 SGHRS, CDR2 YFSETQ. This TCR was recovered from an adult in good health. Sample: peripheral blood, taken on day 0 of AZD1222 vaccination. This chain connects TRBV5-1 to TRBJ2-1, with 9 nucleotides matching TRBD2. The CDR3 DNA reads TGCGCCAGCGCCGGGACTAGCTCCCACAATGAGCAGTTCTTC. The encoded protein is CASAGTSSHNEQFF.